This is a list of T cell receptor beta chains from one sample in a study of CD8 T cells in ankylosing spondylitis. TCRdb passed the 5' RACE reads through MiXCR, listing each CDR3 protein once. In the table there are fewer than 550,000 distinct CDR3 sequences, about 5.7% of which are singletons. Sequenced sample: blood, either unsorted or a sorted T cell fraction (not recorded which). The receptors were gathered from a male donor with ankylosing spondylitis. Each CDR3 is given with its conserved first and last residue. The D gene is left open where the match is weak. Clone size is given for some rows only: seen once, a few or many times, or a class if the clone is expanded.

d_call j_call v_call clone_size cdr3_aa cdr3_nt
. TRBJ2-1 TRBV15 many CATSSPGTLRNEQFF TGTGCCACCAGCAGTCCGGGGACTCTCCGCAATGAGCAGTTCTTC
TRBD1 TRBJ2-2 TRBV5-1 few CASSPVVGGLRTGELFF TGCGCCAGCAGTCCCGTAGTAGGGGGCCTAAGGACCGGGGAGCTGTTTTTT
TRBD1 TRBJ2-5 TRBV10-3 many CAISEGRGPSGETQYF TGTGCCATCAGTGAGGGAAGGGGGCCCTCGGGCGAGACCCAGTACTTC
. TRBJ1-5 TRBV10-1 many CASTPRTVPVSNQPQHF TGCGCCAGCACCCCGAGGACCGTCCCCGTAAGCAATCAGCCCCAGCATTTT
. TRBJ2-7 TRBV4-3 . CASSQSHQGRRNYEHYF TGCGCCAGCAGCCAATCCCACCAGGGGAGGAGGAACTACGAGCATTACTTC
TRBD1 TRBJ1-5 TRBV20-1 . CSARGITGARDQPQHF TGCAGTGCTAGGGGGATAACAGGGGCTCGGGATCAGCCCCAGCATTTT
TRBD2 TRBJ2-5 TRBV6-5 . CASTYGLAGAGETQYF TGTGCCAGCACTTACGGACTAGCGGGAGCAGGGGAGACCCAGTACTTC
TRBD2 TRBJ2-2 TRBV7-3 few CASSFGGGAETGELFF TGTGCCAGCAGCTTCGGCGGGGGGGCTGAGACCGGGGAGCTGTTTTTT
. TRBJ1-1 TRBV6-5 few CASSYRWRGVGNTEAFF TGTGCCAGCAGTTACAGGTGGAGGGGAGTGGGGAACACTGAAGCTTTCTTT
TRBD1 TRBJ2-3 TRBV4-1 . CASSQDWKGTGILGRTDTQYF TGCGCCAGCAGCCAAGATTGGAAGGGGACAGGGATCCTAGGTCGCACAGATACGCAGTATTTT
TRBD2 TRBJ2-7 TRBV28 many CASTDGGTYEQYF TGTGCCAGCACCGACGGGGGGACCTACGAGCAGTACTTC
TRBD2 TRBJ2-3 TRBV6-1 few CASSRNRLAETTDTQYF TGTGCCAGCAGTCGCAACCGACTAGCGGAGACCACAGATACGCAGTATTTT
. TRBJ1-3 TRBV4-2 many CASSQRLLNTIYF TGTGCCAGCAGCCAGAGACTCCTAAACACCATATATTTT
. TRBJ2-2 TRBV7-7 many CASSILLNTGELFF TGTGCTAGCAGCATCCTACTAAACACCGGGGAGCTGTTTTTT
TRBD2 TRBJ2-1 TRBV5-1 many CASSQGLAGWGLSEQFF TGCGCCAGCAGCCAGGGACTAGCGGGCTGGGGCCTTAGTGAGCAGTTCTTC
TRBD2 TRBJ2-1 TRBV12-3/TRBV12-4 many CASRWTSGSEQFF TGTGCCAGCAGATGGACTAGCGGGAGCGAGCAGTTCTTC
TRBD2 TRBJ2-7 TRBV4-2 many CASSQVDSSGVYEQYF TGTGCCAGCAGCCAAGTTGATTCTAGCGGGGTCTACGAGCAGTACTTC
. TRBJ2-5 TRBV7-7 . CASSLRLEETQYF TGTGCTAGCAGCTTGAGGCTGGAGGAGACCCAGTACTTC
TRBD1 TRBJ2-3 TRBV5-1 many CASSLVGTGADTQYF TGCGCCAGCAGCTTGGTAGGGACAGGAGCAGATACGCAGTATTTT
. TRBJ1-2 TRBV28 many CASSLPQEHGYTF TGTGCCAGCAGTCTCCCACAGGAGCATGGCTACACCTTC
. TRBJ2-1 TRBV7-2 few CASSSRPRDEQFF TGTGCCAGCAGCTCCCGGCCAAGGGATGAGCAGTTCTTC
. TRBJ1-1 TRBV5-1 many CASSPTGRILNTEAFF TGCGCCAGCAGCCCGACCGGGAGGATCCTGAACACTGAAGCTTTCTTT
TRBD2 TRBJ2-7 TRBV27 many CASSWGLADHEQYF TGTGCCAGCAGTTGGGGACTAGCGGACCACGAGCAGTACTTC
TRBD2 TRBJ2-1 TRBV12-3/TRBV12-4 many CASSLMAGGGNEQFF TGTGCCAGCAGTCTAATGGCGGGAGGGGGGAATGAGCAGTTCTTC
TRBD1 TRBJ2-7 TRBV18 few CASSPPTGVGSYEQYF TGTGCCAGCTCACCACCTACAGGGGTAGGGTCCTACGAGCAGTACTTC
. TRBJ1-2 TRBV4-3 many CASSHPYGNSRGYTF TGCGCCAGCAGCCATCCCTACGGGAACAGTCGGGGCTACACCTTC
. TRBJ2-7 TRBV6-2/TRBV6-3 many CASSYRWGYEQYF TGTGCCAGCAGTTATCGTTGGGGGTACGAGCAGTACTTC
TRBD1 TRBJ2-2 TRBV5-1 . CASTLDRGGSGELFF TGCGCCAGCACCTTGGACAGGGGTGGAAGCGGGGAGCTGTTTTTT
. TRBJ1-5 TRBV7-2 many CASRLTGPYQPQHF TGTGCCAGCAGGTTAACAGGGCCCTATCAGCCCCAGCATTTT
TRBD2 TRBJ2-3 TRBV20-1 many CSARELVAGGDGDTQYF TGCAGTGCTAGAGAATTAGTAGCGGGGGGGGACGGAGATACGCAGTATTTT
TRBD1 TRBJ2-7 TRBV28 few CASSLTGNSYEQYF TGTGCCAGCAGCCTGACAGGGAATTCCTACGAGCAGTACTTC
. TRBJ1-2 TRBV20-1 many CSATRVDYGYTF TGCAGTGCGACCAGGGTTGACTATGGCTACACCTTC
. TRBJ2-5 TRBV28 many CASTPDAEEETQYF TGTGCCAGCACTCCTGATGCGGAGGAAGAGACCCAGTACTTC
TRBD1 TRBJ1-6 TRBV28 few CASSFPTPTGGPASYNSPLHF TGTGCCAGCAGTTTCCCCACCCCGACAGGGGGCCCCGCGTCCTATAATTCACCCCTCCACTTT
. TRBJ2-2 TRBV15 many CATSRDLGGLTSGELFF TGTGCCACCAGCAGAGATCTGGGAGGACTAACCTCCGGGGAGCTGTTTTTT
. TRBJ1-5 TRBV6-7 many CASSSKDTYSNQPQHF TGTGCCAGCAGTTCAAAGGACACATATAGCAATCAGCCCCAGCATTTT
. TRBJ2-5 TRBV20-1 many CSASSPETQYF TGCAGTGCCAGCTCTCCTGAGACCCAGTACTTC
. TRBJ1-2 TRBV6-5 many CASSYFPGTYGYTF TGTGCCAGCAGCTATTTCCCCGGGACCTATGGCTACACCTTC
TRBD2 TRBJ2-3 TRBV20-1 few CSARDPGLGIADTQYF TGCAGTGCTAGAGATCCGGGACTAGGTATCGCAGATACGCAGTATTTT
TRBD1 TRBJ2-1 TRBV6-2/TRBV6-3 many CASSYSTGQGMYEQFF TGTGCCAGCAGTTACTCGACGGGACAGGGGATGTATGAGCAGTTCTTC
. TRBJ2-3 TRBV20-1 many CSARDPTVSRTDTQYF TGCAGTGCTAGAGATCCAACGGTCTCCCGCACAGATACGCAGTATTTT
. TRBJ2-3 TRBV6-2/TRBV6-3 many CASSETSDTQYF TGTGCCAGCAGCGAGACCTCAGATACGCAGTATTTT
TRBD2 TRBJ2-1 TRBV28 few CASSSPTLAGPYNEQFF TGTGCCAGCAGTTCCCCCACCCTAGCGGGGCCCTACAATGAGCAGTTCTTC
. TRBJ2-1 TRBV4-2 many CASSQVSSINEQFF TGTGCCAGCAGCCAAGTAAGCTCGATCAATGAGCAGTTCTTC
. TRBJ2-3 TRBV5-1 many CASSLAEGADTQYF TGCGCCAGCAGCTTGGCGGAAGGGGCAGATACGCAGTATTTT
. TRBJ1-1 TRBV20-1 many CSGFRGNTEAFF TGCAGTGGCTTCAGGGGGAACACTGAAGCTTTCTTT
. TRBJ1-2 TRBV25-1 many CASSEVGSYGYTF TGTGCCAGCAGTGAAGTTGGGAGCTATGGCTACACCTTC
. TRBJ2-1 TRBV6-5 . CASSYSTAPDPRGEQFF TGTGCCAGCAGTTACTCGACCGCTCCGGACCCAAGGGGGGAGCAGTTCTTC
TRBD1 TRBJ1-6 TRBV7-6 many CASSLLRQGDSPLHF TGTGCCAGCAGCTTACTCCGACAGGGTGATTCACCCCTCCACTTT